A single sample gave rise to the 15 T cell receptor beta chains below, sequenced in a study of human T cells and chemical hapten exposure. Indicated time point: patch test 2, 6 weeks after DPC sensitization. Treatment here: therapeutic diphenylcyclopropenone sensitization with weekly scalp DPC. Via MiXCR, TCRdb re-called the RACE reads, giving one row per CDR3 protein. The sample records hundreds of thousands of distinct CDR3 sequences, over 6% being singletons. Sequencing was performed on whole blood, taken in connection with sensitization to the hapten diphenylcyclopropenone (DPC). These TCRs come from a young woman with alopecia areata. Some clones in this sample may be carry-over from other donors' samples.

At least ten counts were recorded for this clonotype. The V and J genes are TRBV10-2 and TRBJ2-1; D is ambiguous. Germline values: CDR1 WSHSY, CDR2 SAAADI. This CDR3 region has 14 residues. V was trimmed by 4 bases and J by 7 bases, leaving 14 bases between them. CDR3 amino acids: CASSATTLGNEQFF. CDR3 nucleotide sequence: TGCGCCAGCAGTGCTACCACCCTTGGGAATGAGCAGTTCTTC.

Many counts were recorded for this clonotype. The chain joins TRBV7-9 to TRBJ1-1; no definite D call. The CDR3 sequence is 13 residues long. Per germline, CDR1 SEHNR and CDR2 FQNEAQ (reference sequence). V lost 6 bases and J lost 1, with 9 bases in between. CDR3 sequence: CASRTVPNTEAFF. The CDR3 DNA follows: TGTGCCAGCAGGACGGTACCGAACACTGAAGCTTTCTTT. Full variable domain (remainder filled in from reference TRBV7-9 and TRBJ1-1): DTGVSQNPRHKITKRGQNVTFRCDPISEHNRLYWYRQTLGQGPEFLTYFQNEAQLEKSRLLSDRFSAERPKGSFSTLEIQRTEQGDSAMYLCASRTVPNTEAFFGQGTRLTVV.

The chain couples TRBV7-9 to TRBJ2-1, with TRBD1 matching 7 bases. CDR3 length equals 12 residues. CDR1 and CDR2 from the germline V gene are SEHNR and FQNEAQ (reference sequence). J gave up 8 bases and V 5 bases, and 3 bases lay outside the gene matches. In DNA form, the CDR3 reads TGTGCCAGCAGCGCACAGGGGTATGAGCAGTTCTTC. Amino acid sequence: CASSAQGYEQFF.

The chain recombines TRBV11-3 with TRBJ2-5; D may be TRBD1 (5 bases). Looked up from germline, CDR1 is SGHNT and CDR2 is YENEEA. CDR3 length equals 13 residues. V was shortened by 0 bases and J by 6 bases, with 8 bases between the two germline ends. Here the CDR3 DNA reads TGTGCCAGCAGCTTAGATTTGGGGCAGACCCAGTACTTC. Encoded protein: CASSLDLGQTQYF.

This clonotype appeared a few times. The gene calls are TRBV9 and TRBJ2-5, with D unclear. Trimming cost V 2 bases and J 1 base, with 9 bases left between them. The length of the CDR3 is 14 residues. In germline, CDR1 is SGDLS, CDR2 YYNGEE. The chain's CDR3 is CASSVRETQETQYF. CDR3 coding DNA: TGTGCCAGCAGCGTGAGAGAGACCCAAGAGACCCAGTACTTC.

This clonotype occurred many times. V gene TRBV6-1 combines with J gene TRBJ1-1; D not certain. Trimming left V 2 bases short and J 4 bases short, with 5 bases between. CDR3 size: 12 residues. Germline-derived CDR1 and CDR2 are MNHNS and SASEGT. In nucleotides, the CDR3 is TGTGCCAGCAGTGAACTGGGCACTGAAGCTTTCTTT. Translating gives CASSELGTEAFF.

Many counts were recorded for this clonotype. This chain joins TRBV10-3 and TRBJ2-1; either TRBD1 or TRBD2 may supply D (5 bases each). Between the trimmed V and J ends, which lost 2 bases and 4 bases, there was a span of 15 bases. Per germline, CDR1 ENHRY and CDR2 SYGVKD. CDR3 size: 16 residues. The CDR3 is CAISEVPGRGYNEQFF. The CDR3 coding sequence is TGTGCCATCAGTGAGGTCCCGGGACGGGGTTACAATGAGCAGTTCTTC.

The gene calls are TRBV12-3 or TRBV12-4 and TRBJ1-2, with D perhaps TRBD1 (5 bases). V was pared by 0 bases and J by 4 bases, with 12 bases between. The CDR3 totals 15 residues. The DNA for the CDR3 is TGTGCCAGCAGTTTAGCCCCCTTGGGGGTCTATGGCTACACCTTC. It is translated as CASSLAPLGVYGYTF.

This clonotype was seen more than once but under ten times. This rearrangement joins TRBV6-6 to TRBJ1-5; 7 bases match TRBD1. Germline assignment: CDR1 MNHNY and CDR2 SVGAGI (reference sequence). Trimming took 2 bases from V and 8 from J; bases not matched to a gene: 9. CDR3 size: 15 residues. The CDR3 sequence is CASSYPGGWREPQHF. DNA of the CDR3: TGTGCCAGCAGTTACCCAGGGGGTTGGAGGGAGCCCCAGCATTTT.

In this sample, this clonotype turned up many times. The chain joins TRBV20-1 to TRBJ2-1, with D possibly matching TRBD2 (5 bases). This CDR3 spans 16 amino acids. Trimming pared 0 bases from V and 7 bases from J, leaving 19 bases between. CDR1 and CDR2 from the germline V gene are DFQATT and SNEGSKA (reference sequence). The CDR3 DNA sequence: TGCAGTGCTAGAGATCCTAAAAGACGGGGAGCGAATGAGCAGTTCTTC. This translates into CSARDPKRRGANEQFF.

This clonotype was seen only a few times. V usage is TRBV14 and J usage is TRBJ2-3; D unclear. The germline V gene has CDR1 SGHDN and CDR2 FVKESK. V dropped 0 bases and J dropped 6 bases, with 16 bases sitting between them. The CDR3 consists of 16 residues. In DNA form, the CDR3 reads TGTGCCAGCAGCCAAGATCGAGGACCCGCGAGGGATACGCAGTATTTT. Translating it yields CASSQDRGPARDTQYF. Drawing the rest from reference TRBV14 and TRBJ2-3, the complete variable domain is EAGVTQFPSHSVIEKGQTVTLRCDPISGHDNLYWYRRVMGKEIKFLLHFVKESKQDESGMPNNRFLAERTGGTYSTLKVQPAELEDSGVYFCASSQDRGPARDTQYFGPGTRLTVL.

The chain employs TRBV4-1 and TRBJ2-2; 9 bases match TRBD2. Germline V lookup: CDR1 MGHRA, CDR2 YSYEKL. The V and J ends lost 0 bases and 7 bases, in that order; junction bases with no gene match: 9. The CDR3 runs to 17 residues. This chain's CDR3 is CASSQDTASGVNGELFF. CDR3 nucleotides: TGCGCCAGCAGCCAAGATACGGCTAGCGGGGTAAACGGGGAGCTGTTTTTT.

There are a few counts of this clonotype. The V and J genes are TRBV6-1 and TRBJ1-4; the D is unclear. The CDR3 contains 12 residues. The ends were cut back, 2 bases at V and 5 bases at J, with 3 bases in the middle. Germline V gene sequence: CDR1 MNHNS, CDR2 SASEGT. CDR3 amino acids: CASSEQNEKLFF. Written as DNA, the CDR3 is TGTGCCAGCAGTGAACAGAATGAAAAACTGTTTTTT.

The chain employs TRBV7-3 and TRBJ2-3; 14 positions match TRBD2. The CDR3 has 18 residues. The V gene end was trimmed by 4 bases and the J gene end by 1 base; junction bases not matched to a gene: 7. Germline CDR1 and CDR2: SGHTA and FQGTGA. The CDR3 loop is CASSSRLAGGPGTDTQYF. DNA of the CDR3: TGTGCCAGCAGCTCCCGACTAGCGGGGGGGCCGGGCACAGATACGCAGTATTTT.

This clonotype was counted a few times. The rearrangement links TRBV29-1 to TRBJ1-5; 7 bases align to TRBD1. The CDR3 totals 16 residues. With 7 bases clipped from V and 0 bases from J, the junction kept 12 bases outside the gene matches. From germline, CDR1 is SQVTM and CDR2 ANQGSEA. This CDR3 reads CSAQGGGPYSNQPQHF. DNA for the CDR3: TGCAGCGCCCAGGGGGGGGGCCCCTATAGCAATCAGCCCCAGCATTTT.